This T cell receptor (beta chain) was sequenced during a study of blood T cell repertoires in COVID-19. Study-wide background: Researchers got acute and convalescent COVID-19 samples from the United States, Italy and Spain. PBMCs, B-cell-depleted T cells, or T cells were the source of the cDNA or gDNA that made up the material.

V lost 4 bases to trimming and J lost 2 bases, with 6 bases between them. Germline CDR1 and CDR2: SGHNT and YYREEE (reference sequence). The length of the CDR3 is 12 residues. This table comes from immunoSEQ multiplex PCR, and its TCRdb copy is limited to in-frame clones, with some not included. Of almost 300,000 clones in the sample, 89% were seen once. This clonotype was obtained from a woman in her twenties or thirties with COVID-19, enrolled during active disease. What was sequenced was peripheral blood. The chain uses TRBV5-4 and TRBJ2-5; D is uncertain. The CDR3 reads CASSLPQETQYF. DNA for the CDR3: TGTGCCAGCAGCCTCCCGCAAGAGACCCAGTACTTC.